The clone carrying this T cell receptor beta chain was seen only a few times. Its antigen is as yet unknown. These data are taken from a study of regulatory T cells in long-lasting Graves disease. Trimming took 1 base from V and 10 from J, leaving 7 bases between them. This CDR3 has 12 amino acids. Germline assignment: CDR1 KGHDR and CDR2 SFDVKD. Findings and limits, study-wide: Persistent Graves' patients showed less TCR diversity than newly diagnosed ones.

CDR3-region Arm-PCR and iRepertoire HTBI primers produced the TCR beta libraries. In the authors' methods: The identification of approximately 62 TRBV and some 15 TRBJ segments was made across samples. TCRdb independently ran MiXCR on the multiplex PCR reads; one entry per CDR3 protein. Here the V and J calls rest on TCRdb's processing, not on the authors' analysis. The sample gives about 620,000 distinct CDR3 sequences, 16% of which show up once; more than 15% is in the top ten. Stated time point: newly diagnosed GD, antithyroid drugs for less than 3 months. PBMCs were the source of the RNA used for TCR sequencing. This sample was shared with a second study, whose subject was T cells in Graves' hyperthyroidism and ophthalmopathy.

The receptor was derived from a woman aged 25 to 39 with Graves disease. V usage is TRBV24-1 and J usage is TRBJ2-1; no definite D call. The material was peripheral blood mononuclear cells (PBMCs), obtained at new diagnosis, from a patient treated with antithyroid drugs. This CDR3 is CATSDFGDEQFF. The CDR3 DNA is TGTGCCACCAGTGATTTTGGAGACGAGCAGTTCTTC.